This TCR beta chain is drawn from a study of blood T cell repertoires in COVID-19 (dated by TCRdb to between 2020 and 2021). The study in broad terms: The collaborator samples originated in the United States, Italy and Spain and spanned the acute and convalescent phases of COVID-19. The material from the prospective study consisted of cDNA or gDNA derived from T cells, B-cell-depleted T cells, or PBMCs. The dataset comprised deeply sampled blood TCRbeta repertoires from subjects exposed to, actively infected with, or recovered from COVID-19. The repertoires were released in a freely available public database intended as a resource for research on the immune response to SARS-CoV-2. Samples were obtained from the ongoing ImmuneRACE study (first 160 participants) and from some 1,200 subjects provided by 6 global collaborators. The sample metadata nearly always contained a de-identified subject ID, COVID-19 status, age in years and sex. HLA class I and class II types, where available, came from metadata supplied by the sample provider rather than from assay-based typing. The paper's findings and limits, for the study overall: The quantity of clinical and demographic metadata differed by source and by participant and was supplied without curation.

The germline ends are 11 bases apart after V is trimmed by 7 bases and J by 2 bases. The germline V gene yields MDHEN for CDR1 and SYDVKM for CDR2. Reading from cysteine to phenylalanine, the CDR3 counts 13 amino acids. Kept here is only the CDR3 DNA, which spans 39 bases and is read in frame from base 1. A note on this clone: Its cognate antigen has yet to be identified. No per-base quality is available; no much larger clone lies one base away.

Enrolling through a virtual design, the prospective study's participants ranged in age from roughly 18 to 89 years and lived across about two dozen United States geographic areas. To assign participants to cohorts, the prospective study relied on clinical history that participants themselves reported in a screening survey and a study questionnaire. ImmuneRACE Cohort 3 recovered participants were defined by two consecutive negative NP/OP PCR tests, healthcare professional clearance, or symptom resolution. In the prospective study, whole blood, serum and a nasopharyngeal or oropharyngeal swab were collected from each participant by mobile phlebotomists. Additional blood draws and questionnaires over an approximately 2-month period could optionally be provided by prospective study participants. Before DNA extraction, prospective study blood samples were shipped either frozen or at room temperature.

The immunoSEQ Assay, a bias-controlled multiplex PCR, was used to amplify TCRbeta CDR3 regions from genomic DNA. In the source study's methods: The number of nucleated cells in each sample was estimated by amplification of reference gene primers within the assay. Sequence reads were collapsed and filtered to measure the absolute abundance of every unique TCRbeta CDR3 rearrangement. For each sample, productive Simpson clonality was calculated as the square root of Simpson's diversity index across productive rearrangements. TCRdb took this table from immuneACCESS and kept in-frame rearrangements with V and J called. Such tables lack part of the clones; where checked against another copy, unresolved V genes explain under half of the gap, and the rest is unexplained. The V and J calls and the clone size are those of that table, but D and trimming were determined from the DNA. The sample contains around 280,000 clones, about 83% of them found a single time. The ten biggest clones cover 6% to 6.5% of the sample.

The rearranged chain carries TRBV28 and TRBJ1-2; the D gene remains uncertain. This clonotype was obtained from a woman aged 40 to 49 who had recovered from COVID-19. The specimen sequenced was PBMCs or T cells enriched from blood (not recorded which). The DNA sequence is TGTGCCAGCACGGGATCCGGGAACTATGGCTACACCTTC. Its product reads: CASTGSGNYGYTF.